This is a list of T cell receptor beta chains from one sample in a study of molecular identifiers for immune sequencing clone quantification. TCRdb independently ran MiXCR on the PCR reads; one entry per CDR3 protein. The sample carries under 75,000 distinct CDR3 sequences, roughly a fifth recorded once. The sequencing input was naive CD8+ T cells from blood, with Jurkat cell RNA spiked in. These receptors all come from a human donor in good health. Some libraries in this study had Jurkat cell RNA spiked in. Both conserved end residues are part of each CDR3. The order of the fields is V gene, D gene, J gene, clone size, CDR3 protein, CDR3 DNA. D genes are given only for firm matches. Rows may omit the clone size; those that give it use once, few, many or a size class.

V: TRBV30; D: NA; J: TRBJ2-1; size: few; CDR3: CAWSVLGISSYNEQFF; DNA: TGTGCCTGGAGTGTACTGGGAATAAGCTCCTACAATGAGCAGTTCTTC
V: TRBV6-9; D: TRBD2; J: TRBJ2-1; size: once; CDR3: CASTGGFQDNEQFF; DNA: TGTGCCAGCACCGGGGGGTTTCAGGACAATGAGCAGTTCTTC
V: TRBV9; D: NA; J: TRBJ2-2; size: many; CDR3: CASSVQTGELFF; DNA: TGTGCCAGCAGCGTTCAGACCGGGGAGCTGTTTTTT
V: TRBV12-3/TRBV12-4; D: NA; J: TRBJ2-3; size: many; CDR3: CASSLPRQTDTQYF; DNA: TGTGCCAGCAGTTTACCCAGACAGACAGATACGCAGTATTTT
V: TRBV27; D: NA; J: TRBJ2-3; size: many; CDR3: CASSELRALGQDTQYF; DNA: TGTGCCAGCAGCGAACTTAGGGCCCTCGGGCAAGATACGCAGTATTTT
V: TRBV9; D: TRBD2; J: TRBJ2-1; size: NA; CDR3: CASSDLETAGDYNEQFF; DNA: TGTGCCAGCAGCGATTTAGAAACAGCGGGAGACTACAATGAGCAGTTCTTC
V: TRBV6-5; D: NA; J: TRBJ2-7; size: many; CDR3: CASRFDRFPYEQYF; DNA: TGTGCCAGCAGATTCGACAGGTTCCCCTACGAGCAGTACTTC
V: TRBV10-3; D: TRBD1; J: TRBJ2-7; size: many; CDR3: CAMRQGSGEQYF; DNA: TGTGCCATGCGACAGGGATCGGGTGAGCAGTACTTC
V: TRBV12-3/TRBV12-4; D: TRBD2; J: TRBJ2-1; size: NA; CDR3: CASSPILAGVYNEQFF; DNA: TGTGCCAGCAGCCCCATCCTAGCGGGAGTTTACAATGAGCAGTTCTTC
V: TRBV18; D: NA; J: TRBJ1-2; size: many; CDR3: CASSPPGGGAYGYTF; DNA: TGTGCCAGCTCACCTCCCGGGGGGGGCGCCTATGGCTACACCTTC